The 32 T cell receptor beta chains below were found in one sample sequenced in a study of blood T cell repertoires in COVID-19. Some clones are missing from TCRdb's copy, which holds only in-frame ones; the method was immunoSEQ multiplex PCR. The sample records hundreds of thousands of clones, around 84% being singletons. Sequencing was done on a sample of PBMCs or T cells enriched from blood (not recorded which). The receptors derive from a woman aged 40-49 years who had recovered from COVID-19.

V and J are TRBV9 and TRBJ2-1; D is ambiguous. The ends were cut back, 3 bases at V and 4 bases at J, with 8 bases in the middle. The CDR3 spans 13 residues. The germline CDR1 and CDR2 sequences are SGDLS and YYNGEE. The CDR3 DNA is TGTGCCAGCAGCGACAGAACGTACAATGAGCAGTTCTTC. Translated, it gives CASSDRTYNEQFF. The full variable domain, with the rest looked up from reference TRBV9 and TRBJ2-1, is DSGVTQTPKHLITATGQRVTLRCSPRSGDLSVYWYQQSLDQGLQFLIQYYNGEERAKGNILERFSAQQFPDLHSELNLSSLELGDSALYFCASSDRTYNEQFFGPGTRLTVL.

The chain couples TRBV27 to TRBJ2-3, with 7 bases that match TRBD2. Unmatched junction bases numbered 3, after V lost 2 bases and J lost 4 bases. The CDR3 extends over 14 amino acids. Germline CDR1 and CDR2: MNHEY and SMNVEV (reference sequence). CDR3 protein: CASSLMGGADTQYF. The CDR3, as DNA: TGTGCCAGCAGTTTAATGGGGGGGGCAGATACGCAGTATTTT.

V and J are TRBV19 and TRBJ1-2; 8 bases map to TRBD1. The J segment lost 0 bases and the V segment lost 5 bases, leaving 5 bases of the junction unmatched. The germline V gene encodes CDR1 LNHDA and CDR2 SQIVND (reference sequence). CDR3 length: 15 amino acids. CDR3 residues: CASSSNRGANYGYTF. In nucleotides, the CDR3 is TGTGCCAGTAGTTCAAACAGGGGGGCTAACTATGGCTACACCTTC.

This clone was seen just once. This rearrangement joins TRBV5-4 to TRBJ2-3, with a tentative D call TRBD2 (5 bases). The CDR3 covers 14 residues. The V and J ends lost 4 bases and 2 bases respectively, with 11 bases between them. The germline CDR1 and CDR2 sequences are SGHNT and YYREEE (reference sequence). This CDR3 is CASSEGTATDTQYF. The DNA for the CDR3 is TGTGCCAGCAGCGAGGGAACCGCCACAGATACGCAGTATTTT.

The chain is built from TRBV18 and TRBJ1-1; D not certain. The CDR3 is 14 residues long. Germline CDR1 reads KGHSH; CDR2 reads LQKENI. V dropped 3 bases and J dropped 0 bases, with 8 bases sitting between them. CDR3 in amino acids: CASSPEALNTEAFF. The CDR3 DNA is TGTGCCAGCTCACCGGAGGCCCTGAACACTGAAGCTTTCTTT.

In DNA, the CDR3 is TGTGCCAGCAGTCCAGGGGGGCGGGAGCAGTACGTC. Its protein is CASSPGGREQYV. The chain employs TRBV12-3 or TRBV12-4 and TRBJ2-7, with D perhaps matching TRBD1 (7 bases). CDR3 size: 12 residues. Between the trimmed V and J ends, which lost 5 bases and 7 bases, there was a span of 12 bases.

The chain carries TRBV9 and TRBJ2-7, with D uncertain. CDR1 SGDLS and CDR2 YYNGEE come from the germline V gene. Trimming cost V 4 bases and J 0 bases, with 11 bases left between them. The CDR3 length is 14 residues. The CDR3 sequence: CASSPRLHSYEQYF. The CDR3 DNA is TGTGCCAGCAGCCCGAGATTGCACTCCTACGAGCAGTACTTC.

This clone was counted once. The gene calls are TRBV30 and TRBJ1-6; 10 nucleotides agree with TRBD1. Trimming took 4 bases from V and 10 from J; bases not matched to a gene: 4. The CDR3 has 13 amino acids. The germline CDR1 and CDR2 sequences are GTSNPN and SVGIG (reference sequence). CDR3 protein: CAWTGTGESPLHF. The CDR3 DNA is TGTGCCTGGACTGGGACAGGGGAGTCACCCCTCCACTTT. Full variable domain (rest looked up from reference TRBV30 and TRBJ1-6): SQTIHQWPATLVQPVGSPLSLECTVEGTSNPNLYWYRQAAGRGLQLLFYSVGIGQISSEVPQNLSASRPQDRQFILSSKKLLLSDSGFYLCAWTGTGESPLHFGNGTRLTVT.

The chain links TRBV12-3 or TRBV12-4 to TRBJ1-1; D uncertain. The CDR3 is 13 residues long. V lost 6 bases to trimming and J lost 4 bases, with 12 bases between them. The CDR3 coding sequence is TGTGCCAGCAGCCAGTCAAGTATCACTGAAGCTTTCTTT. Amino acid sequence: CASSQSSITEAFF.

The CDR3 DNA reads TGTGCCAGCAGCGCGGGGGGGGGAGAGACCCAGTACTTC. It translates to CASSAGGGETQYF. The J gene is TRBJ2-5, the V gene TRBV11-2; 9 nucleotides agree with TRBD2. This CDR3 is 13 amino acids long. V lost 5 bases and J lost 4; bases outside the gene matches: 2. Germline CDR1 SGHAT, CDR2 FQNNGV.

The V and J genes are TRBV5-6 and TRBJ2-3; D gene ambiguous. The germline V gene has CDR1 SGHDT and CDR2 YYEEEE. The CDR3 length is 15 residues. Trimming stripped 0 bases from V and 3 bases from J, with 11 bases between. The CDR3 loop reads CASSLEAVGTDTQYF. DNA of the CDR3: TGTGCCAGCAGCTTGGAAGCAGTCGGGACAGATACGCAGTATTTT.

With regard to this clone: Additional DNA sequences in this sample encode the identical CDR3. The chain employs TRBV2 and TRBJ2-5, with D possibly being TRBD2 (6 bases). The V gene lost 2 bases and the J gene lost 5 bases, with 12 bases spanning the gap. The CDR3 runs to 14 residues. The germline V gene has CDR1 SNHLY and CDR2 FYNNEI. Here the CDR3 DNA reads TGTGCCAGCAGTGAATTTAGCGGAGAGGAGACCCAGTACTTC. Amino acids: CASSEFSGEETQYF.

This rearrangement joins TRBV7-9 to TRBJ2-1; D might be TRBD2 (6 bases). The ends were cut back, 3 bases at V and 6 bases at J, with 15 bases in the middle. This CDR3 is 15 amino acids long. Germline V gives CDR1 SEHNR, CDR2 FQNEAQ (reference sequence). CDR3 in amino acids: CASSFSGFAVNEQFF. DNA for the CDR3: TGTGCCAGCAGCTTTAGCGGTTTCGCGGTCAATGAGCAGTTCTTC.

As DNA, the CDR3 is TGTGCCAGCAGCTCCGGAGGGTGGACAGATACGCAGTATTTT. Its translation: CASSSGGWTDTQYF. The chain combines TRBV6-2 or TRBV6-3 with TRBJ2-3; TRBD2 might be the D (6 bases). V lost 6 bases and J 3 bases, leaving 13 bases between the germline ends. The CDR3 extends over 14 amino acids. Germline-derived CDR1 and CDR2 are MNHEY and SVGEGT.

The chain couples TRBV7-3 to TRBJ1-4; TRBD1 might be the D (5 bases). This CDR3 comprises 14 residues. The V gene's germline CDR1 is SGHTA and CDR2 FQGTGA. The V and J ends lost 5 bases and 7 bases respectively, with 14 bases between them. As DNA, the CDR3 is TGTGCCAGCAGCGCCAGGGAGGGCCGTGAAAAACTGTTTTTT. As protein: CASSAREGREKLFF.

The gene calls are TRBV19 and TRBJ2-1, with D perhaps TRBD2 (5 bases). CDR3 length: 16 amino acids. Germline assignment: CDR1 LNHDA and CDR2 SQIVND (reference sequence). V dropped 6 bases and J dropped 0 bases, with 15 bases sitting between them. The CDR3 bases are TGTGCCAGTAGAAGCGATATGGGGAGCTCCTACAATGAGCAGTTCTTC. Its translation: CASRSDMGSSYNEQFF.

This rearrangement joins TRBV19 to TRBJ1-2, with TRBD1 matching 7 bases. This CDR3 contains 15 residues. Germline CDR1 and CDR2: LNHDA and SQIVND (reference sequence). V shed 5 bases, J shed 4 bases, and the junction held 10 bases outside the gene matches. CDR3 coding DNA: TGTGCCAGTAGTGTATATACAGGGGACGTCTATGGCTACACCTTC. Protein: CASSVYTGDVYGYTF. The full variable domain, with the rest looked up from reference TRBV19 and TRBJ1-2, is DGGITQSPKYLFRKEGQNVTLSCEQNLNHDAMYWYRQDPGQGLRLIYYSQIVNDFQKGDIAEGYSVSREKKESFPLTVTSAQKNPTAFYLCASSVYTGDVYGYTFGSGTRLTVV.

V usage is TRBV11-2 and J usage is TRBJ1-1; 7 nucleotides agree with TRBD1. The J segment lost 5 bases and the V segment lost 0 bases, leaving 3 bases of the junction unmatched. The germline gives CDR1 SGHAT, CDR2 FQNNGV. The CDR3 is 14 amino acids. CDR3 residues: CASSLDTGVTEAFF. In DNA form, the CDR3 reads TGTGCCAGCAGCTTAGATACAGGGGTAACTGAAGCTTTCTTT.

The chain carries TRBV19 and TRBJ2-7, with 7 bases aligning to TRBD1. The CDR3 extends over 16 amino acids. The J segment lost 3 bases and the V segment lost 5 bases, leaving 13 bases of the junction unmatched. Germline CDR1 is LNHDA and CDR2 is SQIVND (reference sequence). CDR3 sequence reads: CASSPRGGQRRYEQYF. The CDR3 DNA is TGTGCCAGTAGTCCGAGAGGGGGACAGAGGCGCTACGAGCAGTACTTC.

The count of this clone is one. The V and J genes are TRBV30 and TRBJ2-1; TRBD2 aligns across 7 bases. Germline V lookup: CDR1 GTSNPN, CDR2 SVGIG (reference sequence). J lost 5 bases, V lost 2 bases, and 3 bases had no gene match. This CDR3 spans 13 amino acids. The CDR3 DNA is TGTGCCTGGAGTAAGGGAGGGAACAATGAGCAGTTCTTC. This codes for CAWSKGGNNEQFF.

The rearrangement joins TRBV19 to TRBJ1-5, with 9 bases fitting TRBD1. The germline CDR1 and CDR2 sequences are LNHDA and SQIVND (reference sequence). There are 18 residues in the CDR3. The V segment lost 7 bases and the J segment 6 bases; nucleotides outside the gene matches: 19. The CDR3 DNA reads TGTGCCAGTAAAGGACAGGGGATCGTAAGGGAAGGGGGTCAGCCCCAGCATTTT. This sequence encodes CASKGQGIVREGGQPQHF.

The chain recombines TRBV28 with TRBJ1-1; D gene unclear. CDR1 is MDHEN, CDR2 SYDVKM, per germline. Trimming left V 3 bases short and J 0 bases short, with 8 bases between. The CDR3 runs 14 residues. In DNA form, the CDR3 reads TGTGCCAGCAGTTTGCCAGCGGTGAACACTGAAGCTTTCTTT. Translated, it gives CASSLPAVNTEAFF.

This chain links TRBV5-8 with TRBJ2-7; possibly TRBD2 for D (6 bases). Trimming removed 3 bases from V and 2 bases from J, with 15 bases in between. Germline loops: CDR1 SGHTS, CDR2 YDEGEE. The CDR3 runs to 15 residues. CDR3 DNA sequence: TGTGCCAGCAGCTCCCGGGGACTGATAACCTACGAGCAGTACTTC. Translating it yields CASSSRGLITYEQYF.

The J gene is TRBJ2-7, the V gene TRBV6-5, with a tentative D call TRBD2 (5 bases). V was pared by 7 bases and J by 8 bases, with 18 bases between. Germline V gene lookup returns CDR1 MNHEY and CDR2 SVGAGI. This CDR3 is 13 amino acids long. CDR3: CASTPRAIGQQYF. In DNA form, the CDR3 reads TGTGCCAGCACCCCGCGGGCGATTGGACAGCAGTACTTC.

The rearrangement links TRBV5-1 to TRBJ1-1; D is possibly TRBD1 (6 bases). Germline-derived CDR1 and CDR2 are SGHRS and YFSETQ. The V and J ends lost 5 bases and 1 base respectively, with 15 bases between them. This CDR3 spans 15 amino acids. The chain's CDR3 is CASRIGNRANTEAFF. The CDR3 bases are TGCGCCAGCAGAATCGGGAACAGGGCGAACACTGAAGCTTTCTTT. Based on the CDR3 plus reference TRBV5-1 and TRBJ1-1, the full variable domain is KAGVTQTPRYLIKTRGQQVTLSCSPISGHRSVSWYQQTPGQGLQFLFEYFSETQRNKGNFPGRFSGRQFSNSRSEMNVSTLELGDSALYLCASRIGNRANTEAFFGQGTRLTVV.

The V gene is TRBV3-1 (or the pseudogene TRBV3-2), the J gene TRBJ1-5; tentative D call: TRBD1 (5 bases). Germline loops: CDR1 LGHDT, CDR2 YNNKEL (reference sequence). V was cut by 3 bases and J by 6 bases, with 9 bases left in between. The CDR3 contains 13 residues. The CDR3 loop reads CASSHGTSQPQHF. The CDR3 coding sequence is TGTGCCAGCAGCCATGGGACTTCTCAGCCCCAGCATTTT.

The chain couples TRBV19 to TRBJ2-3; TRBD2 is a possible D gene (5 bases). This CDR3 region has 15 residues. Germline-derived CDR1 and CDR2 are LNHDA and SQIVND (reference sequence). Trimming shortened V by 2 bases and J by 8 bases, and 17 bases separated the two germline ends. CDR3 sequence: CASSIRREAPGTQYF. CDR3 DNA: TGTGCCAGTAGTATAAGACGGGAAGCTCCGGGTACGCAGTATTTT.

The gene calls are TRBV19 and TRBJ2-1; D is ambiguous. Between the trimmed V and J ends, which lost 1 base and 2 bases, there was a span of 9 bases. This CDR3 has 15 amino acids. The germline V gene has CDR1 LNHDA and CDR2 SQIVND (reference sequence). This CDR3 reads CASSIARFAYNEQFF. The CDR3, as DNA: TGTGCCAGTAGTATAGCCCGTTTCGCCTACAATGAGCAGTTCTTC.

CDR3 loop: CASSLGVDNYGYTF. CDR3 DNA sequence: TGCGCCAGCAGCTTAGGGGTCGACAACTATGGCTACACCTTC. The chain combines TRBV5-1 with TRBJ1-2, with a tentative D call TRBD1 (5 bases). There are 14 residues in the CDR3. Deletions cut 2 bases from V and 2 bases from J, with 10 bases between. Germline V gives CDR1 SGHRS, CDR2 YFSETQ.

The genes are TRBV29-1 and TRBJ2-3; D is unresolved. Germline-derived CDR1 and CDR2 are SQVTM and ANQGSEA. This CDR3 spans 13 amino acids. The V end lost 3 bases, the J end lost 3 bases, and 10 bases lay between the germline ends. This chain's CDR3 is CSVEGRQTDTQYF. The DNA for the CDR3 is TGCAGCGTTGAGGGCCGACAAACAGATACGCAGTATTTT.

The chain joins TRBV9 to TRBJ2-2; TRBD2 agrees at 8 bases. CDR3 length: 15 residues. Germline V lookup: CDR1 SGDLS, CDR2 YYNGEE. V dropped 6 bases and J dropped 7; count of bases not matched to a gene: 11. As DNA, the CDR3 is TGTGCCAGCACCCTTTCCGGGACTAGTTACGGGGAGCTGTTTTTT. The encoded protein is CASTLSGTSYGELFF.

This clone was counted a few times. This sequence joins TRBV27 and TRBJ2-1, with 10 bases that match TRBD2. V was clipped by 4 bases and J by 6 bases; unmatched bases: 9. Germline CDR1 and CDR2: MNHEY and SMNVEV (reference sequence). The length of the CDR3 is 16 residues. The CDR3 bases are TGTGCCAGCAGTTATTTAAGGAGCGGGAGGGGCAATGAGCAGTTCTTC. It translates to CASSYLRSGRGNEQFF.